This is a list of T cell receptor beta chains from one sample in a study of shared clonotypes between healthy human individuals. Method: immunoSEQ multiplex PCR; TCRdb's copy keeps in-frame clones and lacks some. The sample consists of roughly 650,000 clones, less than 98% of them appearing once. The sequencing sample was made of naive CD4+ T cells sorted from blood. The receptors derive from a woman in her 30s in good health. CDR3s include the opening cysteine and the closing phenylalanine or tryptophan. The D gene is left open where the match is weak. Size is omitted from some rows. Given values are once, few, many or a class for expanded clones.

NA	TRBV27	TRBD2	TRBJ2-1	TGTGCCAGCAGTTTTGCTAGCGGGAGTGAGCAGTTCTTC	CASSFASGSEQFF
NA	TRBV5-1	NA	TRBJ2-5	TGCGCCAGCAGCTTGTCCGTGTCGGGGAAAGAGACCCAGTACTTC	CASSLSVSGKETQYF
NA	TRBV5-1	TRBD2	TRBJ2-1	TGCGCCAGCAGCTTTTCAAGCGGGAGTGTCTACAATGAGCAGTTCTTC	CASSFSSGSVYNEQFF
NA	TRBV23-1	NA	TRBJ2-7	TGCGCCAGCAGTCAAGCGCTTAATAGAGGTGAGCAGTACTTC	CASSQALNRGEQYF
NA	TRBV6-1	TRBD1	TRBJ1-3	TGTGCCAGCAGTGAATCGGGACAGGCGAGCTCTGGAAACACCATATATTTT	CASSESGQASSGNTIYF
NA	TRBV7-2	NA	TRBJ2-3	TGTGCCAGCAGCTTAGTACCGGCGGGGTCCACAGATACGCAGTATTTT	CASSLVPAGSTDTQYF
NA	TRBV15	NA	TRBJ1-4	TGTGCCACCAGCAGGGCAACTAATGAAAAACTGTTTTTT	CATSRATNEKLFF
NA	TRBV2	TRBD2	TRBJ2-1	TGTGCCAGCAGTGGATGGGCTAGCGGGATGGGTGAGCAGTTCTTC	CASSGWASGMGEQFF
NA	TRBV20-1	NA	TRBJ2-1	TGCAGTGCTATCTCCAACAATGAGCAGTTCTTC	CSAISNNEQFF
NA	TRBV9	NA	TRBJ2-7	TGTGCCAGCAGCCCTTTTGGGGACTCCGGCTCCTACGAGCAGTACTTC	CASSPFGDSGSYEQYF
NA	TRBV4-2	TRBD2	TRBJ2-3	TGTGCCAGCAGCCGACCCGCGGGAGGGGGGACAACAGATACGCAGTATTTT	CASSRPAGGGTTDTQYF
once	TRBV5-1	TRBD1	TRBJ1-2	TGCGCCAGCAGCTACGGGACAGGGGAAGGCAGTGGCTACACCTTC	CASSYGTGEGSGYTF
NA	TRBV28	NA	TRBJ1-1	TGTGCCAGCAATTCTCCTTGGGGCAGCGACGCTGAAGCTTTCTTT	CASNSPWGSDAEAFF
NA	TRBV6-6	NA	TRBJ1-1	TGTGCCAGCAGTTACTACTCGTCAGACACTGAAGCTTTCTTT	CASSYYSSDTEAFF
NA	TRBV12-2	NA	TRBJ2-3	TGTGCAAGTCGCTTAGTAGTCATCGGGAGGGCCTTGGAAGATACGCAGTATTTT	CASRLVVIGRALEDTQYF
NA	TRBV5-1	NA	TRBJ1-1	TGCGCCAGCAGCTTGGACAGGTCGGAAGCTTTCTTT	CASSLDRSEAFF
NA	TRBV5-5	NA	TRBJ2-5	TGTGCCAGCAGCACGGCGGCTAGTCGAGAGACCCAGTACTTC	CASSTAASRETQYF
NA	TRBV28	TRBD2	TRBJ2-4	TGTGCCAGCAGTGTCCATAGCGGGATCGTCGTCAAAAACATTCAGTACTTC	CASSVHSGIVVKNIQYF
once	TRBV5-1	TRBD1	TRBJ2-7	TGCGCCAGCAGATCTTCTACTCGACAGACAGGGGACACCTACGAGCAGTACTTC	CASRSSTRQTGDTYEQYF
once	TRBV30	NA	TRBJ1-1	TGTGCCTGGAACCGGGACCTTTCCACTGAAGCTTTCTTT	CAWNRDLSTEAFF
NA	TRBV5-1	NA	TRBJ2-5	TGCGCCAGCAGCTTGTTAGGCACCCCACAAGAGACCCAGTACTTC	CASSLLGTPQETQYF
NA	TRBV6-5	NA	TRBJ1-1	TGTGCCAGCAGTTCCTACAAACAGGGTAGCGTCACTGAAGCTTTCTTT	CASSSYKQGSVTEAFF
NA	TRBV5-1	NA	TRBJ1-1	TGCGCCAGCAGCTGGCCGATGGGGCCACAACAAATGAACACTGAAGCTTTCTTT	CASSWPMGPQQMNTEAFF
NA	TRBV10-3	NA	TRBJ1-4	TGTGCCATCAGTGGCGGCCCGGCGACTAATGAAAAACTGTTTTTT	CAISGGPATNEKLFF
NA	TRBV28	TRBD1	TRBJ2-7	TGTGCCAGCAGTCACAGGGGGTACGAGCAGTACTTC	CASSHRGYEQYF
NA	TRBV30	TRBD1	TRBJ1-5	TGTGCCTGGAGTGCGGGGACAGTCAATCAGCCCCAGCATTTT	CAWSAGTVNQPQHF
NA	TRBV7-8	NA	TRBJ2-6	TGTGCCAGCAGCTCACGACAGAAAAGCTCTGGGGCCAACGTCCTGACTTTC	CASSSRQKSSGANVLTF
NA	TRBV6-5	NA	TRBJ2-7	TGTGCCAGCAGTAGTAACAGGGTCGCCTACGAGCAGTACTTC	CASSSNRVAYEQYF
NA	TRBV29-1	NA	TRBJ2-7	TGCAGCGTTGAGTTTTTTGAGCGCGAGCAGTACTTC	CSVEFFEREQYF
NA	TRBV7-9	TRBD1	TRBJ1-1	TGTGCCAGCAGCGCCTGGACAGGGCTAACTGAAGCTTTCTTT	CASSAWTGLTEAFF
NA	TRBV19	NA	TRBJ2-7	TGTGCCAGTAGTAACACAGGGTATCACGAGCAGTACTTC	CASSNTGYHEQYF
NA	TRBV10-3	NA	TRBJ1-2	TGTGCCATCAGTGGCAGGGACTATGGCTACACCTTC	CAISGRDYGYTF
NA	TRBV5-1	TRBD2	TRBJ2-3	TGCGCCAGCAGCCCAGGACTAGCGGGCACAGATACGCAGTATTTT	CASSPGLAGTDTQYF
NA	TRBV5-1	NA	TRBJ1-2	TGCGCCAGCTCTCGGGGTGACTATGGCTACACCTTC	CASSRGDYGYTF
once	TRBV29-1	TRBD1	TRBJ2-7	TGCAGCGCTACAGGGGCACAAAACTACGAGCAGTACTTC	CSATGAQNYEQYF
NA	TRBV2	NA	TRBJ1-1	TGTGCCAGCAGGACACCGTCGCCGGTCGATCAGGCTTTCTTT	CASRTPSPVDQAFF
once	TRBV28	NA	TRBJ1-2	TGTGCCAGCAAACTACCGGGGGGTCACTATGGCTACACCTTC	CASKLPGGHYGYTF
NA	TRBV18	NA	TRBJ1-4	TGTGCCAGCTCACCACCCGAGAAGGAAAAACTGTTTTTT	CASSPPEKEKLFF
few	TRBV5-1	TRBD1	TRBJ2-1	TGCGCCAGCAGCCCGGGACAGGGCTCCTACAATGAGCAGTTCTTC	CASSPGQGSYNEQFF
NA	TRBV30	TRBD1	TRBJ2-5	TGTGCCTGGAGTGGGGGGACAGGGCCCCAAGAGACCCAGTACTTC	CAWSGGTGPQETQYF
NA	TRBV4-2	NA	TRBJ2-2	TGTGCCAGCAGCCAAGATCTGGCCGGGGAGCTGTTTTTT	CASSQDLAGELFF
NA	TRBV28	NA	TRBJ1-1	TGTGCCAGCAGTACCCGATTTGGGCGGGCGAACACTGAAGCTTTCTTT	CASSTRFGRANTEAFF
NA	TRBV19	NA	TRBJ2-3	TGTGCCAGTCTCCCTTCCGGCGGGTTTGAAGAGCAGTATTTT	CASLPSGGFEEQYF
NA	TRBV28	NA	TRBJ2-5	TGTGCCAGCAGTTCGGTGGGACACCAAGAGACCCAGTACTTC	CASSSVGHQETQYF
NA	TRBV18	TRBD2	TRBJ2-1	TGTGCCAGCTCACCTGTAGCGGGAGGGCCGTCCTACAATGAGCAGTTCTTC	CASSPVAGGPSYNEQFF
once	TRBV6-5	NA	TRBJ1-2	TGTGCCAGCAGTTATGACCGACAGGCCAGGGCCAATGGCTACACCTTC	CASSYDRQARANGYTF
NA	TRBV6-5	NA	TRBJ1-1	TGTGTCGGCCGTTCGAACACTGAAGCTTTCTTT	CVGRSNTEAFF
NA	TRBV2	TRBD1	TRBJ2-3	TGTGCCAGCAGAGGGGACAGGGGAAGTTCTTTTACGCAGTATTTT	CASRGDRGSSFTQYF
NA	TRBV10-3	NA	TRBJ1-2	TGTGCCATCAACCCGAACCAGGATATCTATGGCTACACCTTC	CAINPNQDIYGYTF
NA	TRBV7-9	TRBD1	TRBJ2-2	TGTGCCAGCAGCCATCCGACAGGGGACCCCCTCTACACCGGGGAGCTGTTTTTT	CASSHPTGDPLYTGELFF
NA	TRBV7-2	NA	TRBJ2-6	TGTGCCAGCATCCTGGGCCTAGGGGGGGCCAACGTCCTGACTTTC	CASILGLGGANVLTF
NA	TRBV7-9	NA	TRBJ2-7	TGTGCCAGCAGCTTAAGGCCAGGGAGGTCCTACGAGCAGTACTTC	CASSLRPGRSYEQYF
NA	TRBV6-5	TRBD2	TRBJ2-5	TGTGCCAGCAGTTACTCGAGGACTAGCAGGGAGACCCAGTACTTC	CASSYSRTSRETQYF
NA	TRBV25-1	TRBD1	TRBJ2-7	TGTGCCAGCAGTGACCCCGGACAGGGTTTGGACGAGCAGTACTTC	CASSDPGQGLDEQYF
NA	TRBV12-2	NA	TRBJ2-2	TGTGCAAGTCGTCCGACTAGCAACCGATTCACCGGGGAGCTGTTTTTT	CASRPTSNRFTGELFF
NA	TRBV19	TRBD2	TRBJ2-1	TGTGCCAGTAGTACTGAGTCGACTAGCGGGAGATTAGGTGAGCAGTTCTTC	CASSTESTSGRLGEQFF
NA	TRBV29-1	NA	TRBJ2-1	TGCAGCGCCCGGGCGAGCATCAATGAGCAGTTCTTC	CSARASINEQFF
NA	TRBV6-1	NA	TRBJ1-1	TGTGCCAGCAACTTGGGCAGGGGGAACACTGAAGCTTTCTTT	CASNLGRGNTEAFF
NA	TRBV5-6	TRBD1	TRBJ1-1	TGTGCCAGCAGCTATCGCCAGACAGGGTTTTTTTCTGAAGCTTTCTTT	CASSYRQTGFFSEAFF